Listed here are 16 T cell receptor beta chains from one sample, sequenced in a study of CXCR3-negative and CXCR3-positive naive CD8 T cells. Libraries were UMI-labeled 5' RACE TRB cDNA. Reprocessing the 5' RACE reads, TCRdb reports a single entry for every CDR3 protein and omits DNA. In all, the sample yields roughly 100,000 distinct CDR3 sequences. General observations from the study: More hydrophobic TRB CDR3s were found in CXCR3-positive naive cells than in CXCR3-negative naive cells.

No antigen has been identified for these receptors. Sequencing was done on a sample of naive CXCR3+ CD8+ T cells from blood. As to subset: CD45RO-CCR7+CD27+CD95- naive CD8+ T cells expressing CXCR3 (TNR3+). Receptor source: a human donor in good health. Some clones in this sample may be carry-over from other donors' samples.

The J gene is TRBJ2-3, the V gene TRBV12-3 or TRBV12-4; TCRdb's D call of TRBD1 is untestable without DNA. CDR3 length: 14 residues. CDR3 loop: CASSLAQGSPQQYF.

The J gene is TRBJ2-5, the V gene TRBV12-3 or TRBV12-4; no DNA is available, so the TRBD1 call from TCRdb remains unchecked. The CDR3 extends over 13 amino acids. This CDR3 is CASSPGRQETQYF.

The rearrangement joins TRBV11-2 to TRBJ2-3; TCRdb outputs TRBD2, but without DNA this stays unchecked. This CDR3 contains 16 residues. Germline CDR1 SGHAT, CDR2 FQNNGV. CDR3 loop: CASSLGAVGLTDTQYF. Filled out from reference TRBV11-2 and TRBJ2-3, the complete variable domain reads EAGVAQSPRYKIIEKRQSVAFWCNPISGHATLYWYQQILGQGPKLLIQFQNNGVVDDSQLPKDRFSAERLKGVDSTLKIQPAKLEDSAVYLCASSLGAVGLTDTQYFGPGTRLTVL.

The chain couples TRBV13 to TRBJ2-7; TCRdb indicates TRBD2, and absent DNA this call remains unverified. This CDR3 is built from 16 residues. Germline V gene lookup returns CDR1 PRHDT and CDR2 FYEKMQ (reference sequence). CDR3 residues: CASSLPRGIDSYEQYF.

The chain couples TRBV29-1 to TRBJ2-2; TCRdb reports TRBD2, a call that lacks DNA to check it against. The germline V gene encodes CDR1 SQVTM and CDR2 ANQGSEA. This CDR3 is 14 amino acids long. CDR3 residues: CSVEKLAATGELFF.

This sequence joins TRBV7-2 and TRBJ1-6; TCRdb picks TRBD1, but there is no DNA to check that call. CDR1 is SGHTA, CDR2 FQGNSA, per germline. The CDR3 spans 14 residues. The CDR3 sequence is CASSPRDRHSPLHF.

V usage is TRBV28 and J usage is TRBJ2-7. Germline CDR1 is MDHEN and CDR2 is SYDVKM. The CDR3 totals 13 residues. The CDR3: CASSTYRTYEQYF.

CDR3 region: CSVEVDSYNEQFF. The rearrangement joins TRBV29-1 to TRBJ2-1. The CDR3 totals 13 residues. The germline V gene has CDR1 SQVTM and CDR2 ANQGSEA.

The rearrangement joins TRBV29-1 to TRBJ1-1. There are 13 residues in the CDR3. CDR1 SQVTM and CDR2 ANQGSEA come from the germline V gene. The CDR3 spells CSVEDGLNTEAFF.

The chain has TRBV27 and TRBJ2-2; TCRdb's D call, TRBD1, is unchecked because there is no DNA. The CDR3 has 17 residues. CDR1 MNHEY and CDR2 SMNVEV come from the germline V gene (reference sequence). The CDR3 sequence is CASSYLGQGSNTGELFF.

V and J are TRBV21-1 and TRBJ2-2; the TCRdb call, TRBD1, lacks DNA for checking. TRBV21-1 is noted as a pseudogene. The CDR3 consists of 16 residues. The CDR3 protein is CASSKVRQGAVGELFF.

The V call is TRBV4-3, the J call TRBJ2-3; TCRdb's D call of TRBD2 is untestable without DNA. Germline lookup yields CDR1 LGHNA and CDR2 YSLEER. The CDR3 runs to 15 residues. CDR3 region: CASSSAWTSLDTQYF.

The chain has TRBV28 and TRBJ2-7; TCRdb's D gene call, TRBD1, goes unchecked for lack of DNA. The CDR3 consists of 19 residues. The germline V gene has CDR1 MDHEN and CDR2 SYDVKM. The CDR3 is CASSTAPGQEISLSYEQYF. Complete variable domain (other parts from reference TRBV28 and TRBJ2-7): DVKVTQSSRYLVKRTGEKVFLECVQDMDHENMFWYRQDPGLGLRLIYFSYDVKMKEKGDIPEGYSVSREKKERFSLILESASTNQTSMYLCASSTAPGQEISLSYEQYFGPGTRLTVT.

The J gene is TRBJ1-2, the V gene TRBV29-1. The germline CDR1 and CDR2 sequences are SQVTM and ANQGSEA. The length of the CDR3 is 14 residues. CDR3 in amino acids: CSVVPEGLGYGYTF.

The chain carries TRBV29-1 and TRBJ2-3; TCRdb selects TRBD2, and the lack of DNA leaves this call unchecked. This CDR3 is 20 amino acids long. Per the germline V gene, CDR1 is SQVTM and CDR2 is ANQGSEA. This CDR3 reads CSVEALPGTSGGYSTDTQYF.

V gene TRBV3-1 combines with J gene TRBJ2-1. Germline-derived CDR1 and CDR2 are LGHDT and YNNKEL (reference sequence). This CDR3 is built from 15 residues. The CDR3 protein is CASSTRLSSYNEQFF.